This entry concerns a single TCR beta chain. cDNA came from roughly 0.53 to 1 ug RNA primed by random hexamers. A single record per CDR3 protein comes from TCRdb applying MiXCR to the immunoSEQ multiplex PCR reads. This repertoire shows roughly 130,000 distinct CDR3 sequences, 90% to 95% found once; its top ten account for more than 0.095%. Trimming removed 8 bases at V and 6 bases at J, with 14 bases between. CDR1 and CDR2 (germline): SQVTM, ANQGSEA. This CDR3 has 11 residues. The sample belongs to a study of CD8 T cells in Susac syndrome. This clonotype was sampled from a human donor in good health. The sample taken for sequencing was CD4+ T cells from PBMCs. The chain links TRBV29-1 to TRBJ2-7; maybe TRBD1 (5 bases). The CDR3 loop reads CSLQVGPEQYF. CDR3 bases: TGCAGCCTACAGGTGGGCCCCGAGCAGTACTTC.